The clone carrying this T cell receptor beta chain was recorded many times. This specimen comes from a study of Graves' ophthalmopathy and Graves' hyperthyroidism. The wider study: Stable hyperthyroidism referred to disease that showed no ophthalmopathy within 18 months of follow-up.

For repertoire sequencing, the TCR beta CDR3 regions were amplified from RNA transcripts. Second-round multiplex PCR followed a first-round RT-PCR using HTBI primers. Each CDR3 protein is one row after TCRdb ran MiXCR on the multiplex PCR reads. The sample has about 500,000 distinct CDR3 sequences; less than 40% are singletons. Trimming stripped 6 bases from V and 2 bases from J, with 10 bases between. The CDR3 spans 13 residues. Germline assignment: CDR1 MNHEY and CDR2 SMNVEV (reference sequence). Material: peripheral blood or thyroid tissue (not recorded which). The chain combines TRBV27 with TRBJ2-5, with no clear D. This TCR was sampled from an adult man with Graves' hyperthyroidism. CDR3 nucleotides: TGTGCCAGCAGCCGTTCACTACAAGAGACCCAGTACTTC. Encoded protein: CASSRSLQETQYF.